This T cell receptor beta chain came from a study of blood T cells in healthy people across ages. Across the study: In model experiments, template switching was able to capture about one barcoded beta molecule for every two T cells that were present.

The CDR3 loop spans 17 amino acids. After removal of 4 bases from V and 1 base from J, the junction contained 9 bases not matched to a gene. CDR1 is DFQATT, CDR2 SNEGSKA, per germline (reference sequence). Using a J-beta primer mix together with a sample-barcoded 5' primer, a second PCR was run for roughly 7 to 12 cycles. Each CDR3 protein gets one entry after TCRdb re-called the 5' RACE reads with MiXCR. The table lists some 640,000 distinct CDR3 sequences, 45% to 50% of them singletons. V gene TRBV20-1 combines with J gene TRBJ2-1; the match to TRBD2 covers 11 bases. The material sequenced was blood. The receptor's source is a woman aged 60 to 75 in good health. CDR3 nucleotide sequence: TGCAGTGCTATAACTAGCGGGAGTGCGGGGTCCTACAATGAGCAGTTCTTC. It is translated as CSAITSGSAGSYNEQFF.